This entry lists 19 T cell receptor beta chains sequenced from one sample in a study of blood T cell repertoires in COVID-19. Method: immunoSEQ multiplex PCR; TCRdb's copy keeps in-frame clones and lacks some. Of approximately 150,000 clones listed, roughly 84% are singletons. Source material: PBMCs or T cells enriched from blood (not recorded which). The receptors originated from a human donor with acute COVID-19. The donor label of this sample is uncertain.

The chain recombines TRBV9 with TRBJ2-7, with 11 bases fitting TRBD2. Losses at the gene ends were 3 bases for V and 7 bases for J; bases not matched to a gene: 6. This CDR3 contains 14 residues. Germline values: CDR1 SGDLS, CDR2 YYNGEE. In DNA, the CDR3 is TGTGCCAGCAGCGGTAGCGGGGGGGCTCGAGAGCAGTACTTC. Its protein product is CASSGSGGAREQYF.

As regards this clone: Relative to the germline gene, one junction end is altered; a read error may explain this. This chain links TRBV13 with TRBJ1-6; D is undetermined. This CDR3 contains 12 residues. The V gene's germline CDR1 is PRHDT and CDR2 FYEKMQ (reference sequence). The DNA for the CDR3 is TGTGCCAGCAGCTCCTCTAATTCACCCCTCCACTTT. Protein sequence: CASSSSNSPLHF.

The V gene is TRBV7-8, the J gene TRBJ2-3, with D unclear. The CDR3 totals 12 residues. Germline-derived CDR1 and CDR2 are SGHVS and FQNEAQ. V lost 3 bases and J lost 5, with 6 bases in between. The CDR3 protein is CASSFLRDTQYF. Here the CDR3 DNA reads TGTGCCAGCAGCTTTCTTCGAGATACGCAGTATTTT.

The chain joins TRBV5-4 to TRBJ2-3; perhaps TRBD1 as D (6 bases). Germline lookup yields CDR1 SGHNT and CDR2 YYREEE (reference sequence). V lost 2 bases, J lost 2 bases, and 12 bases lay in between. This CDR3 comprises 15 residues. CDR3 coding DNA: TGTGCCAGCAGCTTATCTGGACAGCCCACAGATACGCAGTATTTT. It is translated as CASSLSGQPTDTQYF.

This clone has a single count. The chain uses TRBV29-1 and TRBJ2-7; weak D call: TRBD1 (5 bases). The CDR3 has 16 residues. In germline, CDR1 is SQVTM, CDR2 ANQGSEA. The germline V and J ends were trimmed by 0 bases and 0 bases, with 15 bases remaining between them. Written as DNA, the CDR3 is TGCAGCGTTGAAGATCTTGGGCAGGGCCTCTCCTACGAGCAGTACTTC. Translating gives CSVEDLGQGLSYEQYF.

The V and J genes are TRBV9 and TRBJ2-5; 10 bases line up with TRBD2. The CDR3 runs to 14 residues. V trimming: 3 bases; J trimming: 1 base; junction bases outside the gene matches: 0. Germline-derived CDR1 and CDR2 are SGDLS and YYNGEE. DNA of the CDR3: TGTGCCAGCAGCGGGACTAGCGGCCAAGAGACCCAGTACTTC. This codes for CASSGTSGQETQYF.

V usage is TRBV7-6 and J usage is TRBJ1-2; a weak D match, TRBD1 (6 bases). Germline V gives CDR1 SGHVS, CDR2 FNYEAQ. This CDR3 comprises 13 residues. The ends were cut back, 1 base at V and 3 bases at J, with 6 bases in the middle. The CDR3: CASSLGTDYGYTF. The CDR3 DNA follows: TGTGCCAGCAGCTTAGGGACAGACTATGGCTACACCTTC.

The V gene is TRBV19, the J gene TRBJ1-2; weak D call: TRBD1 (5 bases). The CDR3 runs to 13 residues. V was clipped by 10 bases and J by 3 bases, with 15 bases between them. Germline CDR1 and CDR2: LNHDA and SQIVND (reference sequence). The CDR3 loop reads CATTDSVDYGYTF. Here the CDR3 DNA reads TGTGCCACCACCGACAGTGTAGACTATGGCTACACCTTC.

In this sample, this clone turned up once. The chain joins TRBV7-6 to TRBJ1-1; D call uncertain. The CDR3 sequence is 13 residues long. Germline values: CDR1 SGHVS, CDR2 FNYEAQ. V was trimmed by 2 bases and J by 2 bases, leaving 6 bases between them. The CDR3 loop reads CASSLTDNTEAFF. The CDR3, as DNA: TGTGCCAGCAGCTTAACAGATAACACTGAAGCTTTCTTT.

The V gene is TRBV5-1, the J gene TRBJ2-2, with 11 bases matching TRBD2. Germline loops: CDR1 SGHRS, CDR2 YFSETQ. Trimming at V came to 5 bases and at J to 9 bases, leaving 6 bases not matched to a gene. CDR3 length: 14 residues. This CDR3 is CASRIAGGPRELFF. The CDR3 bases are TGCGCCAGCAGGATAGCGGGGGGGCCCCGGGAGCTGTTTTTT.

The chain combines TRBV7-2 with TRBJ2-7; no clear D gene. Germline values: CDR1 SGHTA, CDR2 FQGNSA. V was cut by 1 base and J by 2 bases, with 12 bases left in between. The CDR3 length is 15 residues. The CDR3 sequence is CASSLVAGGTYEQYF. For the CDR3, the DNA is TGTGCCAGCAGCTTAGTGGCAGGTGGTACCTACGAGCAGTACTTC.

The chain joins TRBV5-1 to TRBJ2-3; 9 nucleotides agree with TRBD2. J lost 4 bases, V lost 2 bases, and 8 bases had no gene match. This CDR3 spans 16 amino acids. The germline V gene has CDR1 SGHRS and CDR2 YFSETQ. CDR3 nucleotides: TGCGCCAGCAGCTTCGAGGGGGGACTAGCTTCAGATACGCAGTATTTT. Protein: CASSFEGGLASDTQYF. Full variable domain (missing parts from reference TRBV5-1 and TRBJ2-3): KAGVTQTPRYLIKTRGQQVTLSCSPISGHRSVSWYQQTPGQGLQFLFEYFSETQRNKGNFPGRFSGRQFSNSRSEMNVSTLELGDSALYLCASSFEGGLASDTQYFGPGTRLTVL.

CDR3 in DNA: TGTGCTAGTGTTACAGGGAACACTGAAGCTTTCTTT. Translation: CASVTGNTEAFF. V and J are TRBV12-5 and TRBJ1-1; a possible D gene is TRBD1 (5 bases). Germline V gene sequence: CDR1 LGHNT, CDR2 FRNRAP. V lost 7 bases and J 1 base, leaving 7 bases between the germline ends. The length of the CDR3 is 12 residues.

A note on this clone: Relative to the germline gene, one junction end is altered; a read error may explain this. The chain couples TRBV2 to TRBJ1-5; D perhaps matches TRBD1 (6 bases). This CDR3 has 14 amino acids. CDR1 and CDR2 from the germline V gene are SNHLY and FYNNEI. The CDR3 is CASSEGGGPWPQHF. DNA for the CDR3: TGTGCCAGCAGCGAAGGGGGGGGACCCTGGCCCCAGCATTTT.

This clone came up once. This chain joins TRBV5-4 and TRBJ2-3; the match to TRBD2 covers 7 bases. Germline values: CDR1 SGHNT, CDR2 YYREEE (reference sequence). The V gene end was trimmed by 3 bases and the J gene end by 4 bases; junction bases not matched to a gene: 2. This CDR3 region has 13 residues. The CDR3 DNA follows: TGTGCCAGCAGCTCGCGGGGGTCAGATACGCAGTATTTT. Protein product: CASSSRGSDTQYF.

The V gene is TRBV7-2, the J gene TRBJ2-7; 10 bases align to TRBD1. This CDR3 contains 16 residues. The J segment lost 4 bases and the V segment lost 5 bases, leaving 11 bases of the junction unmatched. The germline CDR1 and CDR2 sequences are SGHTA and FQGNSA. CDR3 in amino acids: CASSNHRGDRGYEQYF. In DNA form, the CDR3 reads TGTGCCAGCAGCAATCATCGAGGGGACAGGGGTTACGAGCAGTACTTC.

This clone was recorded a few times. The chain is built from TRBV18 and TRBJ1-1; 10 bases fit TRBD1. The CDR3 sequence is 14 residues long. The V segment lost 4 bases and the J segment 1 base; nucleotides outside the gene matches: 0. In germline, CDR1 is KGHSH, CDR2 LQKENI. This CDR3 reads CASSRDRGNTEAFF. As DNA, the CDR3 is TGTGCCAGCTCACGGGACAGGGGGAACACTGAAGCTTTCTTT. The full variable domain, rest sourced from reference TRBV18 and TRBJ1-1, is NAGVMQNPRHLVRRRGQEARLRCSPMKGHSHVYWYRQLPEEGLKFMVYLQKENIIDESGMPKERFSAEFPKEGPSILRIQQVVRGDSAAYFCASSRDRGNTEAFFGQGTRLTVV.

This clone has a handful of counts. The chain is built from TRBV12-5 and TRBJ2-2; a weak D match, TRBD2 (5 bases). V dropped 3 bases and J dropped 7 bases, with 15 bases sitting between them. From germline, CDR1 is LGHNT and CDR2 FRNRAP. The CDR3 spans 15 residues. The CDR3 spells CASGFFLGSNGELFF. CDR3 in DNA: TGTGCTAGTGGTTTTTTTCTGGGGAGTAACGGGGAGCTGTTTTTT.

The gene calls are TRBV5-5 and TRBJ2-7; TRBD1 matches 7 bases. The germline CDR1 and CDR2 sequences are SGHKS and YYEKEE (reference sequence). The length of the CDR3 is 13 residues. Losses at the gene ends were 4 bases for V and 9 bases for J; bases not matched to a gene: 10. The CDR3 bases are TGTGCCAGCAGCGCGGACAGGCGGTCGGCGCAGTACTTC. Protein sequence: CASSADRRSAQYF.